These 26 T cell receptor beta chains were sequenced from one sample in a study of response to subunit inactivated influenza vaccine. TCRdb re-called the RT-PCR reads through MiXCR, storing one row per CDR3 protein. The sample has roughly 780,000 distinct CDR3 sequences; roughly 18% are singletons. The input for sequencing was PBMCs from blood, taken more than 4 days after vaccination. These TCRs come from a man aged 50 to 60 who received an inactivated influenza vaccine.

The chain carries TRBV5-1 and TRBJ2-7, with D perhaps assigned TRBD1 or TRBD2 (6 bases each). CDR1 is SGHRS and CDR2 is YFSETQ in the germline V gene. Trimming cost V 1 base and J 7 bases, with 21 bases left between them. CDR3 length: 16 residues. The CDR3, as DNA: TGCGCCAGCAGCTTGACGGGGCAGGGGCCTCGGGGGGAGCAGTACTTC. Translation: CASSLTGQGPRGEQYF.

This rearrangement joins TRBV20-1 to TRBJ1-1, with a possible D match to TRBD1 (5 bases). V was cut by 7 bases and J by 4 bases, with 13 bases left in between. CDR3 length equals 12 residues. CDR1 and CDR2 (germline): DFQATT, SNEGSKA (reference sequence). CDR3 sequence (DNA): TGCAGTGGTGCGAAGAGGGGCACTGAAGCTTTCTTT. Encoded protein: CSGAKRGTEAFF.

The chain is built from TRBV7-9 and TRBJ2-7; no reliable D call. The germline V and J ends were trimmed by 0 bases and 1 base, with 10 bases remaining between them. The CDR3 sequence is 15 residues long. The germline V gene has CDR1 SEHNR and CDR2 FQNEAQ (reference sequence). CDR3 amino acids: CASSLAPIRSYEQYF. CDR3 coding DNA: TGTGCCAGCAGCTTAGCACCGATAAGATCCTACGAGCAGTACTTC.

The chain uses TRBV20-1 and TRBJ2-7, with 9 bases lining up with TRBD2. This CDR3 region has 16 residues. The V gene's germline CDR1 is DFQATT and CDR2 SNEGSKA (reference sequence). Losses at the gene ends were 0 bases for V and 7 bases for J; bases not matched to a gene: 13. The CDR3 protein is CSARDVRSLAGREQYF. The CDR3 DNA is TGCAGTGCTAGAGATGTACGAAGCCTAGCGGGGCGTGAGCAGTACTTC.

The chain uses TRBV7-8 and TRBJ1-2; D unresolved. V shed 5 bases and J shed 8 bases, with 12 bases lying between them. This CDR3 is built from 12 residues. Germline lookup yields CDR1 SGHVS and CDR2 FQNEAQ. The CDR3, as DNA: TGTGCCAGCAGCCGTCAAGCGGGCGGCTACACCTTC. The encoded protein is CASSRQAGGYTF. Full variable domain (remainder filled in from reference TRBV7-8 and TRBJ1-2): GAGVSQSPRYKVAKRGQDVALRCDPISGHVSLFWYQQALGQGPEFLTYFQNEAQLDKSGLPSDRFFAERPEGSVSTLKIQRTQQEDSAVYLCASSRQAGGYTFGSGTRLTVV.

CDR3 region: CSARGTDANYGYTF. In DNA form, the CDR3 reads TGCAGTGCTAGGGGGACGGATGCTAACTATGGCTACACCTTC. The V call is TRBV20-1, the J call TRBJ1-2, with a weak D call TRBD1 (5 bases). Looked up from germline, CDR1 is DFQATT and CDR2 is SNEGSKA (reference sequence). CDR3 length: 14 amino acids. V lost 3 bases, J lost 0 bases, and 11 bases lay in between.

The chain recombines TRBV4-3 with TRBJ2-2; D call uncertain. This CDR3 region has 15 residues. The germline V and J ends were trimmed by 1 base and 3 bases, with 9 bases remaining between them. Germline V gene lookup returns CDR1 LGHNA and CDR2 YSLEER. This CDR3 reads CASSQAASDTGELFF. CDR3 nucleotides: TGCGCCAGCAGCCAAGCAGCGTCCGACACCGGGGAGCTGTTTTTT.

CDR3 nucleotide sequence: TGTGCCAGCAGCTTAAGACAGCACACAGATACGCAGTATTTT. It specifies CASSLRQHTDTQYF. The V and J genes are TRBV7-2 and TRBJ2-3; a weak D match, TRBD1 (5 bases). This CDR3 has 14 amino acids. Germline lookup yields CDR1 SGHTA and CDR2 FQGNSA. V was clipped by 2 bases and J by 2 bases, with 8 bases between them. Filled out from reference TRBV7-2 and TRBJ2-3, the complete variable domain reads GAGVSQSPSNKVTEKGKDVELRCDPISGHTALYWYRQSLGQGLEFLIYFQGNSAPDKSGLPSDRFSAERTGGSVSTLTIQRTQQEDSAVYLCASSLRQHTDTQYFGPGTRLTVL.

CDR3 in DNA: TGCAGTGCTAGGGAAGCGGGAGGGATCAATGAGCAGTTCTTC. Its protein is CSAREAGGINEQFF. This chain uses TRBV20-1 with TRBJ2-1, with 10 positions matching TRBD2. CDR1 is DFQATT and CDR2 is SNEGSKA in the germline V gene (reference sequence). Unmatched junction bases numbered 5, after V lost 3 bases and J lost 6 bases. The CDR3 runs 14 residues.

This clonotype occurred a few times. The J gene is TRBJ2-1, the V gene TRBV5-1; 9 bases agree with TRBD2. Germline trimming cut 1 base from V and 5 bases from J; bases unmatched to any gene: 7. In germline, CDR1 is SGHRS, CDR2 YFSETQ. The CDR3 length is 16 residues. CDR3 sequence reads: CASSLSGLAGNNEQFF. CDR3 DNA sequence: TGCGCCAGCAGCTTGTCGGGTCTAGCGGGGAACAATGAGCAGTTCTTC.

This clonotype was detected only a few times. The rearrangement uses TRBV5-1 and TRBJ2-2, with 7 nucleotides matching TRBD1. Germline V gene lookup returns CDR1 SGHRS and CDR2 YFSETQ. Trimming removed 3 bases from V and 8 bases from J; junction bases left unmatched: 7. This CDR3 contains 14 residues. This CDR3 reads CASSWPDREGELFF. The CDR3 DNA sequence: TGCGCCAGCAGCTGGCCAGACAGGGAAGGGGAGCTGTTTTTT. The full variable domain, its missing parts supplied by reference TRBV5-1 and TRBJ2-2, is KAGVTQTPRYLIKTRGQQVTLSCSPISGHRSVSWYQQTPGQGLQFLFEYFSETQRNKGNFPGRFSGRQFSNSRSEMNVSTLELGDSALYLCASSWPDREGELFFGEGSRLTVL.

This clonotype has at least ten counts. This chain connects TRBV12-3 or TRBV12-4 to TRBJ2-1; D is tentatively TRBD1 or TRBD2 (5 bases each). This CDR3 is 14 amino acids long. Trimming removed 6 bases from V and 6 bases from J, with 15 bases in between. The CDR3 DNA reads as TGTGCCAGCAGGGGCGGCAAGAGGGGCAATGAGCAGTTCTTC. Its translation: CASRGGKRGNEQFF.

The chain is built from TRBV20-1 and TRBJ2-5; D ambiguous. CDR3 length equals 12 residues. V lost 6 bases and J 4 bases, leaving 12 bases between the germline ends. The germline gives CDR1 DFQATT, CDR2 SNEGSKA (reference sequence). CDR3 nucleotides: TGCAGTGCCCGAGGACGCTTAGAGACCCAGTACTTC. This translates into CSARGRLETQYF.

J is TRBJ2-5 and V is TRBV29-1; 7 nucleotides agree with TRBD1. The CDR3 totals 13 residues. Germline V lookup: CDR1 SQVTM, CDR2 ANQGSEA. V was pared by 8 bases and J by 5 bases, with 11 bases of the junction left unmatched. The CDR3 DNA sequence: TGCAGCTCTGCAATACGACAGGGTGAGACCCAGTACTTC. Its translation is CSSAIRQGETQYF.

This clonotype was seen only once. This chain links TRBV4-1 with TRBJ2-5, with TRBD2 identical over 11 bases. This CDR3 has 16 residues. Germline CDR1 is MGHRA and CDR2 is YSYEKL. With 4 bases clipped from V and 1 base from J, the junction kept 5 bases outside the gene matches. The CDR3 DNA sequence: TGCGCCAGCAGCCCCTCTAGCGGGGGGACCCAAGAGACCCAGTACTTC. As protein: CASSPSSGGTQETQYF.

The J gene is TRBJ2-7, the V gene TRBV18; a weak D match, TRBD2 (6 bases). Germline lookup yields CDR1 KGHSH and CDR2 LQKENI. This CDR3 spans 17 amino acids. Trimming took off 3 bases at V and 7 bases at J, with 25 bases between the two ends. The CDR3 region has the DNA TGTGCCAGCTCACCTCGTGCTACGGTGACGGGAGCTAGAGAGCAGTACTTC. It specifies CASSPRATVTGAREQYF.

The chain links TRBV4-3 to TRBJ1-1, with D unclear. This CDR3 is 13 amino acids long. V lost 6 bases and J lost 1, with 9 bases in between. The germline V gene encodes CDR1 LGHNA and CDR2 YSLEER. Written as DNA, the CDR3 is TGCGCCAGCAGGCTCAAGGGGAACACTGAAGCTTTCTTT. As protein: CASRLKGNTEAFF.

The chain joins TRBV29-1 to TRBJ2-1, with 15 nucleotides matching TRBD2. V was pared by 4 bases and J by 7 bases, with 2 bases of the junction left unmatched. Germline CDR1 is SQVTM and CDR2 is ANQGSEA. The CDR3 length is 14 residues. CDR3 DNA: TGCAGCGTTGCCGGGACTAGCGGGAGGAATGAGCAGTTCTTC. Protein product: CSVAGTSGRNEQFF.

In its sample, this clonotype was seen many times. The CDR3 region is CASSQVTGGRQYF. Written as DNA, the CDR3 is TGCGCCAGCAGCCAAGTCACGGGAGGGAGGCAGTACTTC. The chain couples TRBV4-3 to TRBJ2-7; 8 bases map to TRBD2. V trimming: 1 base; J trimming: 9 bases; junction bases outside the gene matches: 5. Germline V gene sequence: CDR1 LGHNA, CDR2 YSLEER. The CDR3 sequence is 13 residues long.

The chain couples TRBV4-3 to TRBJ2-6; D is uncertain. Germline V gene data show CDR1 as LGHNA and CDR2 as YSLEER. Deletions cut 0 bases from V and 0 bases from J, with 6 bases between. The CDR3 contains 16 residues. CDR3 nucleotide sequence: TGCGCCAGCAGCCAAGAGAGCATCTCTGGGGCCAACGTCCTGACTTTC. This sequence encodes CASSQESISGANVLTF.

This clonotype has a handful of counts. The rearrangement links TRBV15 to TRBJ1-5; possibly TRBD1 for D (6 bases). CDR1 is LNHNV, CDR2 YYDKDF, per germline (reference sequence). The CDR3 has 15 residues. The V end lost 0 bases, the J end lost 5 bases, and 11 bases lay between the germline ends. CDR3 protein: CATSRDPGAHQPQHF. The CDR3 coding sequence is TGTGCCACCAGCAGAGATCCGGGGGCGCATCAGCCCCAGCATTTT.

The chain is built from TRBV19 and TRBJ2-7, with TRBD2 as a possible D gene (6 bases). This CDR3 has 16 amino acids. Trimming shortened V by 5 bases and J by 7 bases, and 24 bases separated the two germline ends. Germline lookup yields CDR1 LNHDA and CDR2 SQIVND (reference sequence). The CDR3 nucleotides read TGTGCCAGTAGTCACGGGACTTCGGCGCCCCTCTGGGAGCAGTACTTC. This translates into CASSHGTSAPLWEQYF.

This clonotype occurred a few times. CDR3: CAITGQGFNTGELFF. CDR3 coding DNA: TGTGCCATCACGGGACAGGGCTTCAACACCGGGGAGCTGTTTTTT. The J gene is TRBJ2-2, the V gene TRBV10-3, with 9 bases fitting TRBD1. Per germline, CDR1 ENHRY and CDR2 SYGVKD. The CDR3 has 15 amino acids. V lost 7 bases and J lost 2; bases outside the gene matches: 5.

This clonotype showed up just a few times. CDR3 DNA: TGCAGTGCTCGGCCCCGGGGTAGCGGGAGTTCCTTCTACGAGCAGTACTTC. Translation gives CSARPRGSGSSFYEQYF. The gene calls are TRBV20-1 and TRBJ2-7, with 9 bases identical to TRBD2. The CDR3 has 17 residues. Germline trimming cut 5 bases from V and 3 bases from J; bases unmatched to any gene: 17. The V gene's germline CDR1 is DFQATT and CDR2 SNEGSKA (reference sequence).

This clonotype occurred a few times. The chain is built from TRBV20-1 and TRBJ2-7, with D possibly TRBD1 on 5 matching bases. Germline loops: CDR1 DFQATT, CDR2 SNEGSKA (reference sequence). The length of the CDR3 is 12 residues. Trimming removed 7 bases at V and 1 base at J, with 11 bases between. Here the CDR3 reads CSVSQESYEQYF. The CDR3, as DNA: TGCAGTGTTTCACAGGAGTCCTACGAGCAGTACTTC.

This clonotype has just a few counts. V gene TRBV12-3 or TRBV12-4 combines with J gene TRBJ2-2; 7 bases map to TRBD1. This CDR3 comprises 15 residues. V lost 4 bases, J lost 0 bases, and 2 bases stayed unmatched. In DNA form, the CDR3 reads TGTGCCAGCAGTTACAGGGGCGCGAACACCGGGGAGCTGTTTTTT. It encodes CASSYRGANTGELFF.